Described below is a single TCR beta chain sequence and its context. Antigen unknown. This entry comes from a study of T cell responses to AZD1222 COVID-19 vaccine. Study-wide results and limits: The donors showed a predominance of white British ancestry and of females, with possible underestimation of clonal diversity. Receipt of two AZD1222 doses was followed by a rise in Spike-specific TCR breadth and depth.

Method: immunoSEQ multiplex PCR; TCRdb's copy keeps in-frame clones and lacks some. The profile covers approximately 150,000 clones, with around 83% appearing a single time and 5.1% taken by the ten largest. The length of the CDR3 is 15 residues. Germline lookup yields CDR1 LGHDT and CDR2 YNNKEL (reference sequence). Trimming removed 4 bases at V and 0 bases at J, with 10 bases between. The chain is built from TRBV3-1 (or the pseudogene TRBV3-2) and TRBJ1-3; D unclear. The sequences come from peripheral blood, collected 28 days after the second AZD1222 dose. The receptor's source is an adult who received the AZD1222 COVID-19 vaccine. The DNA of the CDR3 is TGTGCCAGCAGCCCATGGACTGACTCTGGAAACACCATATATTTT. Its translation: CASSPWTDSGNTIYF.